The TCR beta chain under discussion was sequenced for a study of technical replicates of blood from a handful of donors. CDR3 length: 15 amino acids. V gave up 2 bases and J gave up 6 bases, with 15 bases separating them. Germline CDR1 reads SGDLS; CDR2 reads YYNGEE. The table came from immunoSEQ multiplex PCR; TCRdb's copy has only in-frame clones and leaves some out. This table holds around 80,000 clones, around 94% found once. This TCR derives from a human donor in good health. The sequencing sample was made of T cells isolated from PBMCs. This chain links TRBV9 with TRBJ1-5; tentative D call: TRBD1 (5 bases). CDR3 DNA: TGTGCCAGCAGCGTGGACGGGGGGGGAGGTCAGCCCCAGCATTTT. This gives the protein CASSVDGGGGQPQHF.